The clone carrying this T cell receptor beta chain came up once. The antigen is undetermined. This likely came from a read error, as a far larger clone is one base away. Since no conserved phenylalanine or tryptophan closes the CDR3, a read error is the likely cause. All participating donors were Caucasian adults from Nashville, Tennessee. The investigators split CD4+ cells into a CD45RA+ naive subset and a CD45RA-negative memory subset. Sequencing used immunoSEQ multiplex PCR; TCRdb keeps in-frame clones, though not all of them. The profile shows about a million clones, 60% to 80% of them singletons. The data are from a study of shared clonotypes between healthy human individuals. Study-wide points: Since donors were few, the genetic and exposure-history diversity represented was limited.

V was cut by 6 bases and J by 2 bases, with 4 bases left in between. CDR1 and CDR2 from the germline V gene are LNHDA and SQIVND (reference sequence). The CDR3 sequence is 12 residues long. This TCR came from a man younger than 35 in good health. The sequenced sample was memory CD4+ T cells sorted from blood. Subset here: CD45RA-negative fraction. This rearrangement joins TRBV19 to TRBJ2-2; D is uncertain. Here the CDR3 reads CASSRNTGELFS. The CDR3 DNA sequence: TGTGCCAGTAGCCGAAACACCGGGGAGCTGTTTTCT.